This T cell receptor beta chain was sequenced during a study of T cell responses to AZD1222 COVID-19 vaccine. Profiling relied on immunoSEQ multiplex PCR, and the TCRdb table lists in-frame clones only, not all of them. Of 100,000 to 150,000 clones listed, around 90% are singletons. J gave up 2 bases and V 1 base, and 6 bases lay outside the gene matches. The CDR3 contains 16 residues. Germline V gene lookup returns CDR1 SGHAT and CDR2 FQNNGV. This clone was seen only a few times. The rearrangement uses TRBV11-2 and TRBJ2-3; 7 bases map to TRBD1. The sequencing here drew on peripheral blood, taken on day 0 of AZD1222 vaccination. This clonotype originated in an adult in good health. This chain's CDR3 is CASSLAAGGSTDTQYF. In nucleotides, the CDR3 is TGTGCCAGCAGCTTAGCGGCAGGGGGATCCACAGATACGCAGTATTTT.